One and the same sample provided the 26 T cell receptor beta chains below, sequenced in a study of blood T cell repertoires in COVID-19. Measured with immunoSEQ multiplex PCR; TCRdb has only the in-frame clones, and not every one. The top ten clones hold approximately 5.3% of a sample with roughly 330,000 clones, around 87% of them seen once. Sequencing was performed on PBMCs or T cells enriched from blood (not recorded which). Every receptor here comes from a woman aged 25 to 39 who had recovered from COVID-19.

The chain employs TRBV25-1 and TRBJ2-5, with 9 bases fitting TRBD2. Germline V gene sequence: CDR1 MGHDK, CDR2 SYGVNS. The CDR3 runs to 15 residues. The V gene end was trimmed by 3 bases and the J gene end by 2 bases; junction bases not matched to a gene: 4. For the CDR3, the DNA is TGTGCCAGCAGTGACCGGCTAGCGGGGCAAGAGACCCAGTACTTC. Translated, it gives CASSDRLAGQETQYF. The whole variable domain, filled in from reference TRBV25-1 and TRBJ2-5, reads EADIYQTPRYLVIGTGKKITLECSQTMGHDKMYWYQQDPGMELHLIHYSYGVNSTEKGDLSSESTVSRIRTEHFPLTLESARPSHTSQYLCASSDRLAGQETQYFGPGTRLLVL.

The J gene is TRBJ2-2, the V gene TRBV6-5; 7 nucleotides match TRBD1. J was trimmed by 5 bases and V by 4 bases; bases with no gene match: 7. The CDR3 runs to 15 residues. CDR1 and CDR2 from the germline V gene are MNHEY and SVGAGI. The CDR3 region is CASSSPTGLTGELFF. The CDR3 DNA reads TGTGCCAGCAGTTCCCCGACAGGGTTGACCGGGGAGCTGTTTTTT.

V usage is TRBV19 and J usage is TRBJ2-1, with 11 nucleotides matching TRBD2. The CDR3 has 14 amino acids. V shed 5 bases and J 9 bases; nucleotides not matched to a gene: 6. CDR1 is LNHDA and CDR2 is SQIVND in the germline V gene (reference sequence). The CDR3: CASSLGLAGTEQFF. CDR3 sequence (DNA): TGTGCCAGTAGTCTCGGACTAGCGGGTACTGAGCAGTTCTTC.

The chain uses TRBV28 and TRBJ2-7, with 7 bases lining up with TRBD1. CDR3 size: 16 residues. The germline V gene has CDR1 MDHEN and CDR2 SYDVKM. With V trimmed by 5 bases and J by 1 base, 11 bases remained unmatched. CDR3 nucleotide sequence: TGTGCCAGCAGTACTCCGGGACAGTTCATTTCCTACGAGCAGTACTTC. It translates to CASSTPGQFISYEQYF. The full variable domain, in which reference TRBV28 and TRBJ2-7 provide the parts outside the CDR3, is DVKVTQSSRYLVKRTGEKVFLECVQDMDHENMFWYRQDPGLGLRLIYFSYDVKMKEKGDIPEGYSVSREKKERFSLILESASTNQTSMYLCASSTPGQFISYEQYFGPGTRLTVT.

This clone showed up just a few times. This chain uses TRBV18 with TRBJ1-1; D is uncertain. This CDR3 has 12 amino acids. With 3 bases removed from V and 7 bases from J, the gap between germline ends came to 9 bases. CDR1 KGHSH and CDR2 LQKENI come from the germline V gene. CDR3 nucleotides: TGTGCCAGCTCACCGCAGGAGGGTGAAGCTTTCTTT. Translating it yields CASSPQEGEAFF.

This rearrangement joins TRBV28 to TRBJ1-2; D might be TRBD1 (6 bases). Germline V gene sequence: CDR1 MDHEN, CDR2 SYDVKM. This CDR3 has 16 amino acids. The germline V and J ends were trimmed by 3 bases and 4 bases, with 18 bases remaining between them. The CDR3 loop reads CASSLDKTGWGYGYTF. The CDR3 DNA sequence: TGTGCCAGCAGTTTGGATAAGACAGGCTGGGGCTATGGCTACACCTTC.

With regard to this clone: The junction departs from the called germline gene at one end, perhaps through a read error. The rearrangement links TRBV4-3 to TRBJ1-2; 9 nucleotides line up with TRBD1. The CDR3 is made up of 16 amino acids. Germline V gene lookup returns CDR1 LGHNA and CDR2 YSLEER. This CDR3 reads CASSQERGQGNHGYTF. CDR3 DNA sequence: TGCGCCAGCAGCCAAGAGAGGGGACAGGGTAACCATGGCTACACCTTC.

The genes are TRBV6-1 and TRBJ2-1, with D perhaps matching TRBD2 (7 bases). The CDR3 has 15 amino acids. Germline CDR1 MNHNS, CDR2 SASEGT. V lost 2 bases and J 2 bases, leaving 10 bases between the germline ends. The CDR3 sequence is CASSERGATYNEQFF. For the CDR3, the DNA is TGTGCCAGCAGTGAACGGGGGGCCACCTACAATGAGCAGTTCTTC.

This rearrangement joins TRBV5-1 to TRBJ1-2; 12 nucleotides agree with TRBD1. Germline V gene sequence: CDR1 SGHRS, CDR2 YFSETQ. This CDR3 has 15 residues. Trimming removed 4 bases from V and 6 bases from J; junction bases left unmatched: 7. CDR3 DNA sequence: TGCGCCAGCAGCCCGGGACAGGGGGCGGAAAATGGCTACACCTTC. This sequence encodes CASSPGQGAENGYTF. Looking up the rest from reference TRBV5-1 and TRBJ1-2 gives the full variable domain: KAGVTQTPRYLIKTRGQQVTLSCSPISGHRSVSWYQQTPGQGLQFLFEYFSETQRNKGNFPGRFSGRQFSNSRSEMNVSTLELGDSALYLCASSPGQGAENGYTFGSGTRLTVV.

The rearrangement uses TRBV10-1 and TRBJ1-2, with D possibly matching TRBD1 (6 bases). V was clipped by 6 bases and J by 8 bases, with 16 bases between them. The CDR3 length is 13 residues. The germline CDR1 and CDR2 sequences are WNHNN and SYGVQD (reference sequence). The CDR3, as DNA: TGCGCCAGCAGCCCTGACAGGATGAGAGGCTACACCTTC. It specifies CASSPDRMRGYTF.

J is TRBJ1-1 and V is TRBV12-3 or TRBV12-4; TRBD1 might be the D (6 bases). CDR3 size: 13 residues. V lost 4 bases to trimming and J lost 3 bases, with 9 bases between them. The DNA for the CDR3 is TGTGCCAGCAGTTACGACAGGTACACTGAAGCTTTCTTT. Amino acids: CASSYDRYTEAFF.

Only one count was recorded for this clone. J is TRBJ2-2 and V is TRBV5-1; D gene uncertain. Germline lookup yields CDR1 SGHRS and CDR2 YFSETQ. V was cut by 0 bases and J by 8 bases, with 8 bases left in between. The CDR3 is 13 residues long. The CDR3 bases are TGCGCCAGCAGCTTGGTCCCCGGTGGGGAGCTGTTTTTT. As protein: CASSLVPGGELFF.

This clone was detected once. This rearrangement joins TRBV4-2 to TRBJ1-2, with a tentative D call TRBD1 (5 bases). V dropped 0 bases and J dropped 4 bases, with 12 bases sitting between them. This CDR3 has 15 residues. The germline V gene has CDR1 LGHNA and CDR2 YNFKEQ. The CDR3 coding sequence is TGTGCCAGCAGCCAAGAAGTCTCGGGGGGCTATGGCTACACCTTC. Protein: CASSQEVSGGYGYTF.

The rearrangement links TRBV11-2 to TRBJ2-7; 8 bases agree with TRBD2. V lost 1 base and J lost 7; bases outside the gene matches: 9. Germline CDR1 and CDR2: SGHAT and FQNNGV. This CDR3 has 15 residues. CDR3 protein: CASSLAGGAVREQYF. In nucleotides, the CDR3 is TGTGCCAGCAGCTTAGCCGGGGGGGCCGTGAGAGAGCAGTACTTC.

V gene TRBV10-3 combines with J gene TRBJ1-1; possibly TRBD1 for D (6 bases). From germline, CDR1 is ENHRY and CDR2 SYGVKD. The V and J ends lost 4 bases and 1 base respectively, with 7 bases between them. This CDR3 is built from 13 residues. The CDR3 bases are TGTGCCATCAGTGCAGGGGCGAACACTGAAGCTTTCTTT. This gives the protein CAISAGANTEAFF.

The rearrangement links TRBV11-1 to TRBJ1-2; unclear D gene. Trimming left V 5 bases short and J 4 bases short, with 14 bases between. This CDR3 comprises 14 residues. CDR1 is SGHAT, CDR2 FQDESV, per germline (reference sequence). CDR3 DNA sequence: TGTGCCAGCAGCCCCCAGGCGGCGGGCTATGGCTACACCTTC. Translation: CASSPQAAGYGYTF.

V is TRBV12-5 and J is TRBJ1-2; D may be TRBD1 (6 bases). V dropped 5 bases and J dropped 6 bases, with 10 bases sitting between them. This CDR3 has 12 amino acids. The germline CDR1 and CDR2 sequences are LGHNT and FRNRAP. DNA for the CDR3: TGTGCTAGTGGTCCAGGGGTCCATGGCTACACCTTC. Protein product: CASGPGVHGYTF.

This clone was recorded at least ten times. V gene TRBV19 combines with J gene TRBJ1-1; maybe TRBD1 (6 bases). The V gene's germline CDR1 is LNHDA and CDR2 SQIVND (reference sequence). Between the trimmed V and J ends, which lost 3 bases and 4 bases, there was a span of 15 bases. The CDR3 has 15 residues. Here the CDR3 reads CASSISSQGTTEAFF. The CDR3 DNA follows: TGTGCCAGTAGTATCTCTAGTCAGGGGACCACTGAAGCTTTCTTT.

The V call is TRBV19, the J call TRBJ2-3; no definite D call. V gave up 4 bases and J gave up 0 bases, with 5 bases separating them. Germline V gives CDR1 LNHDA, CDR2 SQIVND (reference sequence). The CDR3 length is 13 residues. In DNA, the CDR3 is TGTGCCAGTAGTACGACTAGCACAGATACGCAGTATTTT. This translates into CASSTTSTDTQYF.

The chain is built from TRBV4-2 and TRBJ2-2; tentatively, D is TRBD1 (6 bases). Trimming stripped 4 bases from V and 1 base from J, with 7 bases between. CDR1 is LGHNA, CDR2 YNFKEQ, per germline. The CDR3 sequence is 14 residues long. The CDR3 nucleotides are TGTGCCAGCAGCCTGGGACAGAACACCGGGGAGCTGTTTTTT. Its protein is CASSLGQNTGELFF.

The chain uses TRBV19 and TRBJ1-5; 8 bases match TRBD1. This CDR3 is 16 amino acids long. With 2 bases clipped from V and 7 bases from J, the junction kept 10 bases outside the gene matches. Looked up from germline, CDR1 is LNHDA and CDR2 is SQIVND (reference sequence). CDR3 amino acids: CASSISANRGDQPQHF. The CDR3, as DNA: TGTGCCAGTAGTATATCGGCGAACAGGGGGGACCAGCCCCAGCATTTT.

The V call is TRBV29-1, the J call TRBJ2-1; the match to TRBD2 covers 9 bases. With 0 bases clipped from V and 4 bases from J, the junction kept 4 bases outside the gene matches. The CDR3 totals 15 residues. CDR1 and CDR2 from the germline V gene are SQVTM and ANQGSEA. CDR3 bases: TGCAGCGTTGAAGATGCAGCGGGGGGATACAATGAGCAGTTCTTC. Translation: CSVEDAAGGYNEQFF.

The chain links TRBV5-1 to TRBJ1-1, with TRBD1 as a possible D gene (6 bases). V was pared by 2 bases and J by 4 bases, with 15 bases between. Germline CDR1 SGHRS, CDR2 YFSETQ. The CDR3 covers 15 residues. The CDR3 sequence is CASSFRAGAGTEAFF. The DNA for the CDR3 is TGCGCCAGCAGCTTCCGGGCAGGGGCTGGCACTGAAGCTTTCTTT.

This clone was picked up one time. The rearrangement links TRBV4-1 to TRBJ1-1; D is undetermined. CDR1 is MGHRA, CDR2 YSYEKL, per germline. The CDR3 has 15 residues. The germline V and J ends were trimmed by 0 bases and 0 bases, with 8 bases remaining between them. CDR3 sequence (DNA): TGCGCCAGCAGCCAAGAGGTGGGCATGAACACTGAAGCTTTCTTT. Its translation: CASSQEVGMNTEAFF.

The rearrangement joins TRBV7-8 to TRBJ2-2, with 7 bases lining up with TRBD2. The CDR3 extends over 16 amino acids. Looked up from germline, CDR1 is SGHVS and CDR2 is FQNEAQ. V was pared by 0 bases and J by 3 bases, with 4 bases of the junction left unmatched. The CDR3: CASSLAGGVHTGELFF. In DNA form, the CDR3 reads TGTGCCAGCAGCTTAGCGGGGGGGGTTCACACCGGGGAGCTGTTTTTT.

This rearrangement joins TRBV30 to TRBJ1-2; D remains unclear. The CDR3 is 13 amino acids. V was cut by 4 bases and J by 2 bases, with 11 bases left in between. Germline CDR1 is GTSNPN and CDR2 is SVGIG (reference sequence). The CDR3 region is CAWKKNANYGYTF. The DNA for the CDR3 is TGTGCCTGGAAAAAGAACGCGAACTATGGCTACACCTTC. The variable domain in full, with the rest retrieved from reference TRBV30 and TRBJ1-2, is SQTIHQWPATLVQPVGSPLSLECTVEGTSNPNLYWYRQAAGRGLQLLFYSVGIGQISSEVPQNLSASRPQDRQFILSSKKLLLSDSGFYLCAWKKNANYGYTFGSGTRLTVV.